Below, 12 T cell receptor beta chains from the same sample are listed, as sequenced in a study of control samples from healthy donors and cancer patients. Libraries were prepared by immunoSEQ multiplex PCR; TCRdb keeps only in-frame clonotypes and omits some of them. The sample consists of 120,000 or so clones, roughly 90% of them appearing once. Sample: blood. These receptors originate from a man younger than 35 in good health.

This clone was seen more than once but under ten times. The chain couples TRBV10-2 to TRBJ2-2, with 8 bases lining up with TRBD1. The CDR3 contains 14 residues. CDR1 and CDR2 from the germline V gene are WSHSY and SAAADI. The J segment lost 4 bases and the V segment lost 4 bases, leaving 2 bases of the junction unmatched. The CDR3 is CASSGTGSTGELFF. In DNA form, the CDR3 reads TGCGCCAGCAGTGGGACAGGGTCCACCGGGGAGCTGTTTTTT.

The chain uses TRBV7-2 and TRBJ1-1; D gene unclear. CDR1 is SGHTA and CDR2 is FQGNSA in the germline V gene. This CDR3 is 15 amino acids long. V was cut by 1 base and J by 0 bases, with 9 bases left in between. CDR3 bases: TGTGCCAGCAGCTTAGGGGCAGGCTTGAACACTGAAGCTTTCTTT. This translates into CASSLGAGLNTEAFF.

In DNA form, the CDR3 reads TGCGCCAGCAGCCTTAGGACTAGCGGGAACACAGATACGCAGTATTTT. Protein product: CASSLRTSGNTDTQYF. This rearrangement joins TRBV4-1 to TRBJ2-3; 12 positions match TRBD2. Germline trimming cut 4 bases from V and 2 bases from J; bases unmatched to any gene: 4. The germline V gene encodes CDR1 MGHRA and CDR2 YSYEKL. The CDR3 sequence is 16 residues long.

The CDR3 loop reads CASSLLGANRGTEAFF. The CDR3 DNA follows: TGTGCCAGCAGCTTACTGGGGGCAAATAGGGGCACTGAAGCTTTCTTT. This chain connects TRBV7-9 to TRBJ1-1; possible D gene TRBD1, 6 bases. The germline V and J ends were trimmed by 2 bases and 4 bases, with 17 bases remaining between them. CDR3 length equals 16 residues. The germline gives CDR1 SEHNR, CDR2 FQNEAQ (reference sequence). Full variable domain (missing parts from reference TRBV7-9 and TRBJ1-1): DTGVSQNPRHKITKRGQNVTFRCDPISEHNRLYWYRQTLGQGPEFLTYFQNEAQLEKSRLLSDRFSAERPKGSFSTLEIQRTEQGDSAMYLCASSLLGANRGTEAFFGQGTRLTVV.

J is TRBJ2-7 and V is TRBV10-3, with 10 bases aligning to TRBD1. The CDR3 has 15 residues. The J segment lost 4 bases and the V segment lost 3 bases, leaving 6 bases of the junction unmatched. Germline lookup yields CDR1 ENHRY and CDR2 SYGVKD. The CDR3 is CAISDRDRGRYEQYF. CDR3 nucleotide sequence: TGTGCCATCAGTGACCGCGACAGGGGGCGATACGAGCAGTACTTC.

The chain employs TRBV10-3 and TRBJ2-3, with TRBD2 matching 8 bases. Trimming took 3 bases from V and 1 from J; bases not matched to a gene: 6. Germline-derived CDR1 and CDR2 are ENHRY and SYGVKD. This CDR3 has 16 amino acids. The CDR3 coding sequence is TGTGCCATCAGTGAAATGGCGGGAGGCCGCACAGATACGCAGTATTTT. Its translation is CAISEMAGGRTDTQYF.

The chain is built from TRBV3-1 (or the pseudogene TRBV3-2) and TRBJ1-4, with 7 bases fitting TRBD1. The V and J ends lost 5 bases and 0 bases, in that order; junction bases with no gene match: 6. This CDR3 contains 16 residues. Germline CDR1 LGHDT, CDR2 YNNKEL (reference sequence). CDR3 region: CASSKTGQATNEKLFF. CDR3 DNA sequence: TGTGCCAGCAGCAAAACCGGACAGGCAACTAATGAAAAACTGTTTTTT.

CDR3 region: CSVGLQAGNTIYF. CDR3 bases: TGCAGCGTTGGTCTACAGGCCGGAAACACCATATATTTT. This chain connects TRBV29-1 to TRBJ1-3, with D possibly TRBD1 on 5 matching bases. Trimming cost V 4 bases and J 4 bases, with 11 bases left between them. This CDR3 has 13 residues. The germline gives CDR1 SQVTM, CDR2 ANQGSEA.

The rearrangement links TRBV27 to TRBJ1-1; the D gene is possibly TRBD1 (6 bases). The V and J ends lost 4 bases and 5 bases respectively, with 14 bases between them. CDR1 MNHEY and CDR2 SMNVEV come from the germline V gene (reference sequence). There are 14 residues in the CDR3. CDR3 residues: CASSSTGWGTEAFF. The CDR3 DNA is TGTGCCAGCAGTTCAACAGGGTGGGGTACTGAAGCTTTCTTT.

The sample holds one count of this clone. The chain has TRBV27 and TRBJ2-1, with D perhaps matching TRBD1 or TRBD2 (5 bases each). V shed 5 bases and J shed 9 bases, with 11 bases lying between them. The germline V gene has CDR1 MNHEY and CDR2 SMNVEV (reference sequence). The CDR3 extends over 12 amino acids. The CDR3 DNA sequence: TGTGCCAGCAGTCCCACAGGAGGTGAGCAGTTCTTC. This sequence encodes CASSPTGGEQFF.

The chain carries TRBV10-3 and TRBJ2-5; 10 bases are shared with TRBD2. The CDR3 spans 14 residues. Germline CDR1 reads ENHRY; CDR2 reads SYGVKD. J lost 7 bases, V lost 4 bases, and 6 bases had no gene match. The CDR3, as DNA: TGTGCCATCAGTGGGAAGCGGGAGGGTGTGACCCAGTACTTC. Translating it yields CAISGKREGVTQYF.

The chain is built from TRBV11-2 and TRBJ2-1; D is ambiguous. CDR3 length equals 12 residues. CDR1 is SGHAT, CDR2 FQNNGV, per germline. V was shortened by 1 base and J by 8 bases, with 6 bases between the two germline ends. In DNA, the CDR3 is TGTGCCAGCAGCTTAGGCAGCCATGAGCAGTTCTTC. Translating it yields CASSLGSHEQFF.